The T cell receptor beta chain described here comes from a study of human T cells and chemical hapten exposure. Study as a whole: The sensitizer, 2% DPC, was used on 2 cm by 2 cm of upper inner arm skin. Cases of alopecia areata, totalis or universalis occurred in a predominantly female patient group.

The CDR3 consists of 16 residues. Germline CDR1 is LGHDT and CDR2 is YNNKEL (reference sequence). V was pared by 0 bases and J by 8 bases, with 16 bases between. TCRdb itself ran the RACE reads through MiXCR, one entry per CDR3 protein. This sample has a few hundred thousand distinct CDR3 sequences, with 4.5% to 7% found just once. Regarding time point: pre-sensitization, week 0. The treatment denotes: therapeutic diphenylcyclopropenone sensitization with weekly scalp DPC. This clonotype was counted a few times. The rearrangement joins TRBV3-1 to TRBJ1-4, with TRBD1 as a possible D gene (6 bases). This sequence originates from a woman aged 18-35 years with alopecia areata. Some clones in this sample may be carry-over from other donors' samples. Here the sequenced sample was whole blood, taken in connection with sensitization to the hapten diphenylcyclopropenone (DPC). The CDR3 DNA follows: TGTGCCAGCAGCCAAGATTCGGGGGCAACGAACGAAAAACTGTTTTTT. This sequence encodes CASSQDSGATNEKLFF.